Given below is one T cell receptor beta chain in context. What it binds is unknown. The sample is drawn from a study of OX40 agonist ivuxolimab in advanced cancers. Looking at the study overall: The patients got ivuxolimab, which is an agonistic anti-OX40 (CD134) antibody. Points from the study as a whole: Clonal expansion from baseline to week 6 occurred in both CD4+ and CD8+ T cells.

Produced via immunoSEQ multiplex PCR; TCRdb's table is partial and in-frame only. Here the sample spans 120,000 or so clones, about 92% being singletons. CDR1 is MNHEY, CDR2 SVGAGI, per germline. Trimming stripped 4 bases from V and 3 bases from J, with 13 bases between. This CDR3 has 14 residues. This clonotype was obtained from an adult with an advanced solid tumor such as melanoma, head and neck, liver or kidney cancer. The specimen was CD4+ or CD8+ T cells sorted from blood, collected in a trial of the OX40 agonist ivuxolimab. The chain combines TRBV6-5 with TRBJ2-7, with D hard to call. The CDR3, as DNA: TGTGCCAGCAGTTCTGTCTTGGACGGCTACGAGCAGTACTTC. It specifies CASSSVLDGYEQYF.